This is a list of T cell receptor beta chains from one sample in a study of shared clonotypes between healthy human individuals. The repertoire was sequenced with immunoSEQ multiplex PCR; TCRdb's copy has only in-frame clones and lacks some. Of about 1 million clones in the sample, approximately 68% are singletons; the top ten hold about 1.5%. Sequenced: memory CD4+ T cells sorted from blood. All receptors come from a man aged 18 to 29 in good health. CDR3s include the opening cysteine and the closing phenylalanine or tryptophan. A D gene is named only where the DNA matches it firmly. Clone size, where shown, is once, few, many, or a class for clones that have expanded.

j_call d_call clone_size cdr3_length v_call cdr3_nt cdr3_aa
TRBJ1-1 TRBD1 once 14 TRBV18 TGTGCCAGCTCACCCCTCGGACAGGGCACTGAAGCTTTCTTT CASSPLGQGTEAFF
TRBJ2-4 TRBD2 NA 16 TRBV13 TGTGCCAGCAGCTCCCGGACTAGCGGGCCCAAAAACATTCAGTACTTC CASSSRTSGPKNIQYF
TRBJ2-7 TRBD1 few 14 TRBV19 TGTGCCAGTAGTCGTACAGGGGCCTCCTACGAGCAGTACTTC CASSRTGASYEQYF
TRBJ1-4 NA few 12 TRBV10-2 TGCGCCAGAGACCCGGGGAGCGAAAAACTGTTTTTT CARDPGSEKLFF
TRBJ2-5 TRBD2 NA 15 TRBV2 TGTGCCAGCAGTGGTCCGCAGCGGGGGACAGAGACCCAGTACTTC CASSGPQRGTETQYF
TRBJ1-5 TRBD1 NA 15 TRBV2 TGTGCCAGCAGTGCCGGGACAGCCTCCAGTCAGCCCCAGCATTTT CASSAGTASSQPQHF
TRBJ1-3 NA NA 16 TRBV4-2 TGTGCCAGCAGCCACGCCGGACAGAACTCTGGAAACACCATATATTTT CASSHAGQNSGNTIYF
TRBJ2-3 TRBD2 few 14 TRBV6-1 TGTGCCAGCACTAGAGAGGCTAGCGGGGACGGAGTGTATTTT CASTREASGDGVYF
TRBJ2-1 NA NA 16 TRBV5-1 TGCGCCAGCAGCTTGGCAGGCGAAGGGTCCTACAATGAGCAGTTCTTC CASSLAGEGSYNEQFF
TRBJ2-3 TRBD2 many 16 TRBV4-1 TGCGCCAGCAGCCCGGGACTAGCGGGGGGTCTAAATACGCAGTATTTT CASSPGLAGGLNTQYF
TRBJ1-5 TRBD1 NA 16 TRBV11-2 TGTGCCAGCAGCTTAGGCCCGAACAGGGGTGATCAGCCCCAGCATTTT CASSLGPNRGDQPQHF
TRBJ1-2 NA few 14 TRBV14 TGTGCCAGCAGCCAAGTGGGCTTTGGCTCCGGCTACACCTTC CASSQVGFGSGYTF
TRBJ2-7 NA NA 13 TRBV15 TGTGCCACCAGCGGCCTCAGTAGGGACGAGCAGTACTTC CATSGLSRDEQYF
TRBJ2-3 NA NA 15 TRBV2 TGTGCCAGCAGTGAAGATAGGCAGTCAACGGATACGCAGTATTTT CASSEDRQSTDTQYF
TRBJ2-3 TRBD2 NA 16 TRBV6-5 TGTGCCAGCAGTTATCGCACTAGCGGGGTCACAGATACGCAGTATTTT CASSYRTSGVTDTQYF
TRBJ2-5 TRBD1 few 16 TRBV5-1 TGCGCCAGCAGCTTGGAAGGGACAGGGTTCCAAGAGACCCAGTACTTC CASSLEGTGFQETQYF
TRBJ1-6 NA NA 12 TRBV2 TGTGCCAGCAGTGGTAATAATTCACCCCTCCACTTT CASSGNNSPLHF
TRBJ1-4 TRBD1 NA 15 TRBV5-6 TGTGCCAGCAGCCCTAGACAGGGGAAGGGAGAAAAACTGTTTTTT CASSPRQGKGEKLFF
TRBJ1-5 NA NA 15 TRBV28 TGTGCCAGCAGTTTATTTGGGATACAGGATCAGCCCCAGCATTTT CASSLFGIQDQPQHF
TRBJ1-5 NA NA 13 TRBV10-3 TGTGCCATCAAACGGGATCTGGACCAGCCCCAGCATTTT CAIKRDLDQPQHF
TRBJ1-6 NA few 13 TRBV7-9 TGTGCCAGCAGCTCGATCGAAGAATCACCCCTCCACTTT CASSSIEESPLHF
TRBJ2-2 TRBD1 NA 13 TRBV30 TGTGCCTGGACGGGACAGGGTGCCGGGGAGCTGTTTTTT CAWTGQGAGELFF
TRBJ2-3 TRBD2 NA 15 TRBV7-3 TGTGCCAGCGGCCGACTAGCGGGGATAACAGATACGCAGTATTTT CASGRLAGITDTQYF
TRBJ1-6 NA NA 14 TRBV25-1 TGTGCCAGCAGCGAGGACAGCCAGAATTCACCCCTCCACTTT CASSEDSQNSPLHF
TRBJ1-1 NA NA 13 TRBV6-4 TGTGCCAGCAGCTCCCGGGTTAACACTGAAGCTTTCTTT CASSSRVNTEAFF
TRBJ1-4 NA NA 15 TRBV5-8 TGTGCCAGCTCGACAGGTGAAGCAACTAATGAAAAACTGTTTTTT CASSTGEATNEKLFF
TRBJ1-2 TRBD1 NA 14 TRBV7-2 TGTGCCAGCAGCCGGGACAGGGGTCCCTATGGCTACACCTTC CASSRDRGPYGYTF
TRBJ2-7 NA NA 12 TRBV27 TGTGCCAGCAGAAACGGACTTGGCGAGCAGTACTTC CASRNGLGEQYF
TRBJ1-1 NA NA 13 TRBV10-3 TGTGCCATCTCGTACACGAGGAACACTGAAGCTTTCTTT CAISYTRNTEAFF
TRBJ2-2 TRBD1 few 15 TRBV7-2 TGTGCCAGCAGCCAGGGACAGACCTCACACGGGGAGCTGTTTTTT CASSQGQTSHGELFF
TRBJ2-1 TRBD2 NA 14 TRBV30 TGTGCCAGCCAACTAGCGGGCTCCTACAATGAGCAGTTCTTC CASQLAGSYNEQFF
TRBJ2-1 NA NA 13 TRBV10-1 TGCGCCAGCAGTGAGGATGCCTGGGATGAGCAGTTCTTC CASSEDAWDEQFF